This section outlines one T cell receptor (beta chain) sequence together with its context. This entry belongs to a study of blood T cell repertoires in COVID-19. The overall study: Samples representing acute and convalescent COVID-19 were sourced from the United States, Italy and Spain. The cDNA or gDNA used as material had been derived from T cells, B-cell-depleted T cells, or PBMCs.

The V and J ends lost 4 bases and 2 bases, in that order; junction bases with no gene match: 7. Germline V gene lookup returns CDR1 SGHNT and CDR2 YYREEE (reference sequence). The CDR3 length is 16 residues. In the original analysis: It was from reference gene primer amplification that nucleated cell counts were estimated. The assay was immunoSEQ multiplex PCR, and TCRdb's table has in-frame clones only and misses some. The D gene and trimming were derived from the DNA, and the V and J assignments and clone size from that table. The table lists 130,000 or so clones, about 86% of them singletons. This clonotype was obtained from a woman in her forties or fifties who had recovered from COVID-19. Sample: peripheral blood. V usage is TRBV5-4 and J usage is TRBJ1-3; 9 positions match TRBD1. The CDR3 spells CASSTYDRGTGNTIYF. The CDR3 coding sequence is TGTGCCAGCAGCACTTACGACAGGGGGACTGGAAACACCATATATTTT.